This T cell receptor beta chain derives from a study of OX40 agonist ivuxolimab in advanced cancers. Study in general: Three patients, one with hepatocellular carcinoma and two with cutaneous melanoma, responded partially.

The germline V gene has CDR1 LGHNA and CDR2 YSLEER. Trimming took 3 bases from V and 4 from J, leaving 7 bases between them. This CDR3 has 13 amino acids. Some clones are missing from TCRdb's copy, which holds only in-frame ones; the method was immunoSEQ multiplex PCR. The sample records 55,000 to 80,000 clones, 81% being singletons. Patients were ruled out by autoimmune disease history or systemic immunosuppression. This clonotype was sampled from an adult with an advanced solid tumor such as melanoma, head and neck, liver or kidney cancer. The source material was CD4+ or CD8+ T cells sorted from blood, sampled in a trial of the OX40 agonist ivuxolimab. V gene TRBV4-3 combines with J gene TRBJ2-4, with D possibly being TRBD2 (5 bases). Written as DNA, the CDR3 is TGCGCCAGCAGCCACGGAGGAAAAAACATTCAGTACTTC. This translates into CASSHGGKNIQYF.